Listed here is a single T cell receptor (beta chain). The source of the sample is a study of blood T cell repertoires in COVID-19. In the study overall: The analysed material was cDNA or gDNA that came from T cells, B-cell-depleted T cells, or PBMCs.

Clones were sequenced by immunoSEQ multiplex PCR, and TCRdb holds only the in-frame ones, with some missing. The sample lists roughly 260,000 clones, approximately 81% seen once, with less than 4% in the top ten. Germline CDR1 reads SNHLY; CDR2 reads FYNNEI. The CDR3 length is 15 residues. V was cut by 8 bases and J by 0 bases, with 17 bases left in between. The sequenced sample consisted of peripheral blood. The V call is TRBV2, the J call TRBJ2-7; D perhaps matches TRBD1 (5 bases). The receptor was derived from a woman in her late teens or twenties with acute or convalescent COVID-19. The CDR3 region is CASQVDSLSSYEQYF. The CDR3 bases are TGTGCCAGCCAGGTAGACAGTTTGAGCTCCTACGAGCAGTACTTC. Filled out from reference TRBV2 and TRBJ2-7, the complete variable domain reads EPEVTQTPSHQVTQMGQEVILRCVPISNHLYFYWYRQILGQKVEFLVSFYNNEISEKSEIFDDQFSVERPDGSNFTLKIRSTKLEDSAMYFCASQVDSLSSYEQYFGPGTRLTVT.